These T cell receptor beta chains were read from a single sample in a study of blood T cell repertoires in COVID-19. Measured with immunoSEQ multiplex PCR; TCRdb has only the in-frame clones, and not every one. The repertoire consists of around 170,000 clones, with 83% occurring once and the leading ten covering more than 1.5%. The sample taken for sequencing was peripheral blood. The receptors were gathered from a human donor in a cohort sampled during active COVID-19. The CDR3 runs from the conserved cysteine through the conserved F or W. Fields, in order: D gene, V gene, clone size, J gene, CDR3 protein, CDR3 DNA. D genes are given only for firm matches. A row's size may be missing; if present it is once, few, many or a size class.

d_call: TRBD2; v_call: TRBV6-1; clone_size: NA; j_call: TRBJ2-1; cdr3_aa: CASSELAGDYNEQFF; cdr3_nt: TGTGCCAGCAGTGAACTAGCGGGAGACTACAATGAGCAGTTCTTC
d_call: NA; v_call: TRBV19; clone_size: few; j_call: TRBJ2-5; cdr3_aa: CASRANQGQETQYF; cdr3_nt: TGTGCCAGTAGAGCAAATCAGGGGCAAGAGACCCAGTACTTC
d_call: TRBD2; v_call: TRBV6-2/TRBV6-3; clone_size: NA; j_call: TRBJ2-7; cdr3_aa: CASSFLAGDDEQYF; cdr3_nt: TGTGCCAGCAGTTTCCTAGCGGGAGACGACGAGCAGTACTTC
d_call: NA; v_call: TRBV2; clone_size: NA; j_call: TRBJ2-7; cdr3_aa: CASSGRLYSYEQYF; cdr3_nt: TGTGCCAGCAGTGGACGACTATACTCCTACGAGCAGTACTTC
d_call: TRBD2; v_call: TRBV6-5; clone_size: NA; j_call: TRBJ2-3; cdr3_aa: CASSSLSGGADTQYF; cdr3_nt: TGTGCCAGCAGTTCCCTCAGCGGGGGGGCAGATACGCAGTATTTT
d_call: TRBD1; v_call: TRBV29-1; clone_size: NA; j_call: TRBJ1-2; cdr3_aa: CSGPGQGAGDGYTF; cdr3_nt: TGCAGCGGGCCGGGACAGGGGGCTGGGGATGGCTACACCTTC
d_call: TRBD1; v_call: TRBV19; clone_size: NA; j_call: TRBJ2-7; cdr3_aa: CASRHPGQGYEQYF; cdr3_nt: TGTGCCAGTAGACACCCGGGACAGGGCTACGAGCAGTACTTC
d_call: NA; v_call: TRBV11-3; clone_size: NA; j_call: TRBJ2-1; cdr3_aa: CASSSARQEQFF; cdr3_nt: TGTGCCAGCAGCTCCGCCCGACAAGAGCAGTTCTTC
d_call: TRBD1; v_call: TRBV19; clone_size: few; j_call: TRBJ2-7; cdr3_aa: CASKREDRGYNEQYF; cdr3_nt: TGTGCCAGTAAGAGAGAGGACAGGGGTTACAACGAGCAGTACTTC
d_call: NA; v_call: TRBV6-5; clone_size: few; j_call: TRBJ1-1; cdr3_aa: CASSYSTVENTEAFF; cdr3_nt: TGTGCCAGCAGTTACTCGACAGTGGAGAACACTGAAGCTTTCTTT
d_call: TRBD1; v_call: TRBV6-2/TRBV6-3; clone_size: NA; j_call: TRBJ1-5; cdr3_aa: CASSYEQGVGNQPQHF; cdr3_nt: TGTGCCAGCAGTTATGAGCAGGGGGTTGGGAATCAGCCCCAGCATTTT
d_call: NA; v_call: TRBV5-8; clone_size: NA; j_call: TRBJ2-5; cdr3_aa: CASSRGGGETQYF; cdr3_nt: TGTGCCAGCAGCCGAGGGGGTGGAGAGACCCAGTACTTC
d_call: TRBD1; v_call: TRBV4-3; clone_size: once; j_call: TRBJ2-2; cdr3_aa: CASSQATGVTGELFF; cdr3_nt: TGCGCCAGCAGCCAGGCGACAGGGGTCACCGGGGAGCTGTTTTTT
d_call: NA; v_call: TRBV19; clone_size: NA; j_call: TRBJ2-1; cdr3_aa: CASSTDSSYNEQFF; cdr3_nt: TGTGCCAGTAGTACCGACAGCTCCTACAATGAGCAGTTCTTC
d_call: NA; v_call: TRBV11-2; clone_size: few; j_call: TRBJ2-5; cdr3_aa: CASSLDYTANQETQYF; cdr3_nt: TGTGCCAGCAGCTTAGATTACACCGCAAATCAAGAGACCCAGTACTTC
d_call: TRBD2; v_call: TRBV5-1; clone_size: NA; j_call: TRBJ2-5; cdr3_aa: CASSWEGSKETQYF; cdr3_nt: TGCGCCAGCAGCTGGGAGGGGTCAAAAGAGACCCAGTACTTC
d_call: NA; v_call: TRBV3-1/TRBV3-2; clone_size: NA; j_call: TRBJ2-6; cdr3_aa: CASSQGLAGANVLTF; cdr3_nt: TGTGCCAGCAGCCAAGGGCTAGCTGGGGCCAACGTCCTGACTTTC
d_call: NA; v_call: TRBV19; clone_size: NA; j_call: TRBJ1-1; cdr3_aa: CASSRSGLGTEAFF; cdr3_nt: TGTGCCAGTAGTCGGTCAGGCCTGGGCACTGAAGCTTTCTTT
d_call: TRBD1; v_call: TRBV7-2; clone_size: NA; j_call: TRBJ1-2; cdr3_aa: CASSLNRDREYGYTF; cdr3_nt: TGTGCCAGCAGTTTAAATCGGGACAGGGAGTATGGCTACACCTTC
d_call: TRBD1; v_call: TRBV5-1; clone_size: NA; j_call: TRBJ1-2; cdr3_aa: CASSWDRVRYTF; cdr3_nt: TGCGCCAGCAGCTGGGACAGGGTGCGCTACACCTTC
d_call: TRBD2; v_call: TRBV5-6; clone_size: NA; j_call: TRBJ2-7; cdr3_aa: CASSSGFTLSYEQYF; cdr3_nt: TGTGCCAGCAGTAGCGGGTTTACACTATCCTACGAGCAGTACTTC
d_call: NA; v_call: TRBV7-2; clone_size: NA; j_call: TRBJ2-7; cdr3_aa: CASSQGRYEQYF; cdr3_nt: TGTGCCAGCAGTCAGGGGCGCTACGAGCAGTACTTC
d_call: TRBD1; v_call: TRBV5-1; clone_size: NA; j_call: TRBJ1-2; cdr3_aa: CASSSDRDYGYTF; cdr3_nt: TGCGCCAGCAGCTCGGACAGGGACTATGGCTACACCTTC
d_call: NA; v_call: TRBV29-1; clone_size: NA; j_call: TRBJ2-7; cdr3_aa: CSVEADYEQYF; cdr3_nt: TGCAGCGTTGAGGCTGACTACGAGCAGTACTTC
d_call: NA; v_call: TRBV6-2/TRBV6-3; clone_size: NA; j_call: TRBJ1-3; cdr3_aa: CASSGGQFGSGNTIYF; cdr3_nt: TGTGCCAGCAGTGGAGGACAGTTTGGCTCTGGAAACACCATATATTTT
d_call: TRBD2; v_call: TRBV19; clone_size: NA; j_call: TRBJ2-2; cdr3_aa: CASSPPGQGKREGTGELFF; cdr3_nt: TGTGCCAGTAGTCCTCCAGGACAGGGAAAGCGGGAGGGAACCGGGGAGCTGTTTTTT
d_call: TRBD2; v_call: TRBV3-1/TRBV3-2; clone_size: NA; j_call: TRBJ2-1; cdr3_aa: CASSPLLAGGPMNEQFF; cdr3_nt: TGTGCCAGCAGCCCCCTCCTAGCGGGAGGCCCTATGAATGAGCAGTTCTTC
d_call: NA; v_call: TRBV6-5; clone_size: NA; j_call: TRBJ2-7; cdr3_aa: CASSSRYEQYF; cdr3_nt: TGTGCCAGCAGTTCCCGCTACGAGCAGTACTTC
d_call: NA; v_call: TRBV7-9; clone_size: once; j_call: TRBJ2-2; cdr3_aa: CASNGGPANTGELFF; cdr3_nt: TGTGCCAGCAACGGAGGGCCCGCGAACACCGGGGAGCTGTTTTTT
d_call: NA; v_call: TRBV5-4; clone_size: NA; j_call: TRBJ2-7; cdr3_aa: CASSFDSRSYEQYF; cdr3_nt: TGTGCCAGCAGCTTTGACTCTCGCTCCTACGAGCAGTACTTC
d_call: TRBD1; v_call: TRBV19; clone_size: NA; j_call: TRBJ2-5; cdr3_aa: CASSTGTAQETQYF; cdr3_nt: TGTGCCAGTAGTACCGGGACAGCCCAAGAGACCCAGTACTTC
d_call: TRBD1; v_call: TRBV7-9; clone_size: NA; j_call: TRBJ2-3; cdr3_aa: CASSLQGQGTDTQYF; cdr3_nt: TGTGCCAGCAGCCTACAGGGGCAAGGTACAGATACGCAGTATTTT
d_call: TRBD1; v_call: TRBV4-2; clone_size: once; j_call: TRBJ2-5; cdr3_aa: CASSVGQGKGEQYF; cdr3_nt: TGTGCCAGCAGCGTAGGACAGGGCAAAGGGGAGCAGTACTTC
d_call: NA; v_call: TRBV11-1; clone_size: NA; j_call: TRBJ1-5; cdr3_aa: CASSQGVSNQPQHF; cdr3_nt: TGTGCCAGCAGCCAAGGGGTTAGCAATCAGCCCCAGCATTTT
d_call: TRBD1; v_call: TRBV18; clone_size: NA; j_call: TRBJ1-2; cdr3_aa: CASSSPRQGADGYTF; cdr3_nt: TGTGCCAGCTCCTCACCGAGGCAGGGGGCGGATGGCTACACCTTC
d_call: NA; v_call: TRBV7-9; clone_size: NA; j_call: TRBJ1-6; cdr3_aa: CASSALLGGALNSPLHF; cdr3_nt: TGTGCCAGCAGCGCTCTTCTCGGGGGGGCGCTTAATTCACCCCTCCACTTT
d_call: NA; v_call: TRBV12-5; clone_size: NA; j_call: TRBJ2-5; cdr3_aa: CASGLTGRETQYF; cdr3_nt: TGTGCTAGTGGTTTGACAGGGCGGGAGACCCAGTACTTC
d_call: NA; v_call: TRBV21-1; clone_size: NA; j_call: TRBJ1-1; cdr3_aa: CASSPSGQITEAFF; cdr3_nt: TGTGCCAGCAGCCCAAGTGGGCAGATCACTGAAGCTTTCTTT
d_call: NA; v_call: TRBV4-3; clone_size: NA; j_call: TRBJ1-2; cdr3_aa: CASSQETGRSYTF; cdr3_nt: TGCGCCAGCAGCCAAGAGACAGGTAGGAGCTACACCTTC
d_call: TRBD2; v_call: TRBV10-3; clone_size: NA; j_call: TRBJ2-1; cdr3_aa: CAISDRAWTSGAEEQFF; cdr3_nt: TGTGCCATCAGTGACCGAGCTTGGACTAGCGGAGCGGAAGAGCAGTTCTTC
d_call: NA; v_call: TRBV6-5; clone_size: NA; j_call: TRBJ2-2; cdr3_aa: CASSYQGPSGTGELFF; cdr3_nt: TGTGCCAGCAGTTACCAGGGGCCCTCGGGAACCGGGGAGCTGTTTTTT
d_call: NA; v_call: TRBV5-4; clone_size: NA; j_call: TRBJ1-1; cdr3_aa: CASSSSGRTGTEAFF; cdr3_nt: TGTGCCAGCAGCTCCAGTGGGCGGACGGGGACTGAAGCTTTCTTT
d_call: NA; v_call: TRBV5-1; clone_size: NA; j_call: TRBJ2-1; cdr3_aa: CASSPVGGVNNEQFF; cdr3_nt: TGCGCCAGCAGCCCAGTAGGGGGAGTTAACAATGAGCAGTTCTTC
d_call: TRBD1; v_call: TRBV18; clone_size: NA; j_call: TRBJ1-4; cdr3_aa: CASSPGQGGNEKLFF; cdr3_nt: TGTGCCAGCTCACCAGGACAGGGGGGTAATGAAAAACTGTTTTTT
d_call: TRBD1; v_call: TRBV12-5; clone_size: NA; j_call: TRBJ1-3; cdr3_aa: CASGPDRGENTIYF; cdr3_nt: TGTGCTAGTGGTCCGGACAGGGGCGAAAACACCATATATTTT
d_call: NA; v_call: TRBV5-4; clone_size: NA; j_call: TRBJ2-5; cdr3_aa: CASSPAAPQETQYF; cdr3_nt: TGTGCCAGCAGCCCCGCGGCCCCTCAAGAGACCCAGTACTTC
d_call: TRBD2; v_call: TRBV7-3; clone_size: NA; j_call: TRBJ2-1; cdr3_aa: CASSPGLSSYNEQFF; cdr3_nt: TGTGCCAGCAGCCCGGGACTAAGCTCCTACAATGAGCAGTTCTTC
d_call: TRBD1; v_call: TRBV19; clone_size: NA; j_call: TRBJ1-1; cdr3_aa: CASSIDQGGRTEAFF; cdr3_nt: TGTGCCAGTAGTATAGACCAAGGGGGCCGGACTGAAGCTTTCTTT